This TCR beta chain was recovered during a study of blood T cell repertoires in COVID-19. Authors' processing steps: Reference gene primer amplification gave estimated nucleated cell counts. Produced via immunoSEQ multiplex PCR; TCRdb's table is partial and in-frame only. V and J calls plus clone size are reproduced from that table; the DNA served to infer D and trimming. There are more than 110,000 clones in the sample; roughly 89% occur only once, and roughly 4% lies in the top ten. Per germline, CDR1 LNHDA and CDR2 SQIVND (reference sequence). The V segment lost 1 base and the J segment 6 bases; nucleotides outside the gene matches: 2. The CDR3 length is 13 residues.

The specimen sequenced was peripheral blood. This receptor was taken from a woman in her thirties or forties with acute or convalescent COVID-19. J is TRBJ2-7 and V is TRBV19; 8 bases are a match to TRBD2. CDR3 sequence reads: CASSIGRGGEQYF. In DNA form, the CDR3 reads TGTGCCAGTAGTATAGGTCGGGGGGGCGAGCAGTACTTC.